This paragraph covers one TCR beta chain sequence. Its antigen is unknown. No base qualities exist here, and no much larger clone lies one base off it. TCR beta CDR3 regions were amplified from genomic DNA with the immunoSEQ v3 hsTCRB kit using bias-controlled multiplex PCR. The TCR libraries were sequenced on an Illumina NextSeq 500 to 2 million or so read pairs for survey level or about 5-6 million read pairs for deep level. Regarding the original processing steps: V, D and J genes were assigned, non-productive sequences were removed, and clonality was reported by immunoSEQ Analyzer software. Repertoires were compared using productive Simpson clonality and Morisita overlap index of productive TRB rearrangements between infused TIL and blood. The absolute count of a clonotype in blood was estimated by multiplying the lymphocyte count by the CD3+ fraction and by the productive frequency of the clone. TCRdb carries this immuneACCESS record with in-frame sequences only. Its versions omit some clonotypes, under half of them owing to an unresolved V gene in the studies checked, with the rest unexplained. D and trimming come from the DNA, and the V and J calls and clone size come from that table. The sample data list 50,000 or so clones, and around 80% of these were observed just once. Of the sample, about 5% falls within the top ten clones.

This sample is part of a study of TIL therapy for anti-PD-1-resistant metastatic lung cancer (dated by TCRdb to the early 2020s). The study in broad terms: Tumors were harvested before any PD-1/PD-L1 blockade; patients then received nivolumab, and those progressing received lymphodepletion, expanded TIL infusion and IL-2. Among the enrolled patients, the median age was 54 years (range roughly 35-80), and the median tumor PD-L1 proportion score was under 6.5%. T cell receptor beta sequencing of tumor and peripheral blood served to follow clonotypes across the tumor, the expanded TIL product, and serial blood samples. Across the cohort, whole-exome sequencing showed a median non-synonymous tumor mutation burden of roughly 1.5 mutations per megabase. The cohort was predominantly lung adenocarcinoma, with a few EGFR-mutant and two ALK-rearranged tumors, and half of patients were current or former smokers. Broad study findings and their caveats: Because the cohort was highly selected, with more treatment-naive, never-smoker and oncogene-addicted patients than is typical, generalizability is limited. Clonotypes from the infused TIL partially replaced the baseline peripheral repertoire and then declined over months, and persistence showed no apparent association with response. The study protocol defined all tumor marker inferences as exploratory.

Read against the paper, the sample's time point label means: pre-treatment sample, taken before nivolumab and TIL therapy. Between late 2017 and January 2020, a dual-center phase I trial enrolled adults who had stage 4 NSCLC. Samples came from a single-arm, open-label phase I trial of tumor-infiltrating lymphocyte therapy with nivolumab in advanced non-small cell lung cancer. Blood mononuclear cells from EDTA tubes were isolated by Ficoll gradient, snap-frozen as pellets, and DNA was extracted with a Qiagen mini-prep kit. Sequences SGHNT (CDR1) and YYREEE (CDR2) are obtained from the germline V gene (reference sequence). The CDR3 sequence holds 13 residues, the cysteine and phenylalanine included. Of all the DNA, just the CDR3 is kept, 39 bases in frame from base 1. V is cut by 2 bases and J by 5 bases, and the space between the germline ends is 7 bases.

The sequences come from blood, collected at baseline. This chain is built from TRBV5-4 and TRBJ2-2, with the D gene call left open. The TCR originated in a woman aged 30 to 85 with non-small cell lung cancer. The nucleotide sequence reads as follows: TGTGCCAGCAGCTTCGAACGGACCGGGGAGCTGTTTTTT. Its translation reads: CASSFERTGELFF.